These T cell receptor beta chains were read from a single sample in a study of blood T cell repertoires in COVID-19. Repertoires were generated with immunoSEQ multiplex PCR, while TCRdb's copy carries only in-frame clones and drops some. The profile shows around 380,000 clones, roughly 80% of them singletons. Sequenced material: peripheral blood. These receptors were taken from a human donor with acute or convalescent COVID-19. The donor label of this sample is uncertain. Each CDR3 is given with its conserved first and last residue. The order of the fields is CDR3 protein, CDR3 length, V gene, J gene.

CDR3 protein: CASTPDSYTEAFF
CDR3 length: 13
V gene: TRBV5-1
J gene: TRBJ1-1

CDR3 protein: CASSSRTRGNQPQHF
CDR3 length: 15
V gene: TRBV6-5
J gene: TRBJ1-5

CDR3 protein: CASSWGLNTEAFF
CDR3 length: 13
V gene: TRBV27
J gene: TRBJ1-1

CDR3 protein: CASSYGTGRGDEKLFF
CDR3 length: 16
V gene: TRBV6-6
J gene: TRBJ1-4

CDR3 protein: CASSFPHSGAFF
CDR3 length: 12
V gene: TRBV5-4
J gene: TRBJ1-1

CDR3 protein: CASSLERSYGYTF
CDR3 length: 13
V gene: TRBV5-4
J gene: TRBJ1-2

CDR3 protein: CASSEGYRDTEAFF
CDR3 length: 14
V gene: TRBV6-1
J gene: TRBJ1-1

CDR3 protein: CASMRASGANVLTF
CDR3 length: 14
V gene: TRBV6-5
J gene: TRBJ2-6

CDR3 protein: CASSPTPLAGVGDEQYF
CDR3 length: 17
V gene: TRBV5-8
J gene: TRBJ2-7

CDR3 protein: CASSGGTVNEKLFF
CDR3 length: 14
V gene: TRBV28
J gene: TRBJ1-4

CDR3 protein: CASSPAWDFLDSPLHF
CDR3 length: 16
V gene: TRBV18
J gene: TRBJ1-6

CDR3 protein: CASSLGAGVDYGYTF
CDR3 length: 15
V gene: TRBV5-1
J gene: TRBJ1-2

CDR3 protein: CASSLGGGPQETQYF
CDR3 length: 15
V gene: TRBV5-1
J gene: TRBJ2-5

CDR3 protein: CASSPQGVVAKNIQYF
CDR3 length: 16
V gene: TRBV28
J gene: TRBJ2-4

CDR3 protein: CASSLDRVAYEQYF
CDR3 length: 14
V gene: TRBV11-2
J gene: TRBJ2-7

CDR3 protein: CSVNWAQPQETQYF
CDR3 length: 14
V gene: TRBV29-1
J gene: TRBJ2-5

CDR3 protein: CASSLISGGAKNEQFF
CDR3 length: 16
V gene: TRBV5-1
J gene: TRBJ2-1

CDR3 protein: CAWSPTGGEAFF
CDR3 length: 12
V gene: TRBV30
J gene: TRBJ1-1

CDR3 protein: CASSPSGRADTQYF
CDR3 length: 14
V gene: TRBV7-9
J gene: TRBJ2-3

CDR3 protein: CASSPPDGGRNTIYF
CDR3 length: 15
V gene: TRBV5-1
J gene: TRBJ1-3

CDR3 protein: CASSHSRGGGAFF
CDR3 length: 13
V gene: TRBV3-1/TRBV3-2
J gene: TRBJ1-1

CDR3 protein: CASSLSGDRGYTF
CDR3 length: 13
V gene: TRBV7-9
J gene: TRBJ1-2

CDR3 protein: CASSPGTGVMNTEAFF
CDR3 length: 16
V gene: TRBV28
J gene: TRBJ1-1

CDR3 protein: CASSQAPGAANTEAFF
CDR3 length: 16
V gene: TRBV3-1/TRBV3-2
J gene: TRBJ1-1

CDR3 protein: CASSRSGEGNGIGNIQYF
CDR3 length: 18
V gene: TRBV4-1
J gene: TRBJ2-4

CDR3 protein: CASSPRTSGVGGELFF
CDR3 length: 16
V gene: TRBV9
J gene: TRBJ2-2

CDR3 protein: CASSVEGRGSSYEQYF
CDR3 length: 16
V gene: TRBV9
J gene: TRBJ2-7

CDR3 protein: CATSDFTGAYTF
CDR3 length: 12
V gene: TRBV24-1
J gene: TRBJ1-2